This TCR beta chain comes out of a study of early T cells in non-severe SARS-CoV-2 infection. Study-wide context: Unsorted whole blood bulk RNA was sequenced, with unpaired chains.

This clonotype has a count of ten or more. CDR3 length: 13 residues. Germline CDR1 and CDR2: SGDLS and YYNGEE. The V end lost 2 bases, the J end lost 5 bases, and 11 bases lay between the germline ends. As part of library construction, unique molecular identifiers were attached to individual cDNA molecules. Via MiXCR, TCRdb re-called the 5' RACE reads, giving one row per CDR3 protein. The sample has 40,000 to 45,000 distinct CDR3 sequences; around 6.1% are singletons. The chain links TRBV9 to TRBJ2-7, with D perhaps assigned TRBD1 or TRBD2 (5 bases each). The input for sequencing was whole blood, taken at baseline. This clonotype was obtained from an adult who was a healthcare worker with PCR-confirmed SARS-CoV-2 infection or an uninfected control (not recorded which). The CDR3 loop reads CASSVGPGDEQYF. The CDR3 bases are TGTGCCAGCAGCGTGGGACCTGGGGACGAGCAGTACTTC.